This T cell receptor (beta chain) stems from a study of blood T cell repertoires in COVID-19. Background on the study: From T cells, B-cell-depleted T cells, or PBMCs came the material, which was cDNA or gDNA.

The table came from immunoSEQ multiplex PCR; TCRdb's copy has only in-frame clones and leaves some out. The repertoire includes around 94,000 clones, 84% of them detected once, and 3.5% to 5% sits in the top ten. Germline CDR1 LNHNV, CDR2 YYDKDF (reference sequence). V dropped 0 bases and J dropped 5 bases, with 4 bases sitting between them. The CDR3 spans 13 residues. This clone was seen only once. The specimen was peripheral blood. The chain joins TRBV15 to TRBJ2-2; no clear D. The clonotype was recovered from a human donor in a cohort sampled during active COVID-19. Written as DNA, the CDR3 is TGTGCCACCAGCAGAGATCTTACCGGGGAGCTGTTTTTT. Protein sequence: CATSRDLTGELFF.